The rows below give T cell receptor beta chains drawn from one sample of a study of cytomegalovirus exposure and HLA in healthy donors. The method was immunoSEQ multiplex PCR; TCRdb's version includes in-frame clones alone and lacks a portion of them. The sample yields approximately 180,000 clones, around nine tenths seen once. The sample taken for sequencing was PBMCs. The source of these receptors is a woman aged 30 to 39 in good health and CMV-seronegative. The CDR3 runs from the conserved cysteine through the conserved F or W. D genes are given only for firm matches. Clone size is shown for a subset of rows, as once, few, many or a class of expanded clone.

>TRBD1|TRBV5-4|TRBJ2-1|.
TGTGCCAGCAGCGCCGGACAGGGGAGGAGTGAGCAGTTCTTC
CASSAGQGRSEQFF
>.|TRBV7-2|TRBJ1-5|.
TGTGCCAGCAGCTTAGCGTATAGCAATCAGCCCCAGCATTTT
CASSLAYSNQPQHF
>TRBD1|TRBV19|TRBJ2-7|.
TGTGCCAGTAGTATGACAGGGATATTCTACGAGCAGTACTTC
CASSMTGIFYEQYF
>.|TRBV14|TRBJ2-7|once
TGTGCCAGCAGCCAAGACTCACAGAATTCCTACGAGCAGTACTTC
CASSQDSQNSYEQYF
>.|TRBV13|TRBJ2-3|.
TGTGCCAGCAGCCTAGGACTTTGGGGGGAGTTTGAAACAGATACGCAGTATTTT
CASSLGLWGEFETDTQYF
>TRBD2|TRBV9|TRBJ2-1|.
TGTGCCAGCAGCGTAGAAGGCGGGGGTACGAATGAGCAGTTCTTC
CASSVEGGGTNEQFF
>.|TRBV7-9|TRBJ2-3|.
TGTGCCAGCAGTCAAGTACGGGGGGCGAAAGATACGCAGTATTTT
CASSQVRGAKDTQYF
>TRBD1|TRBV4-1|TRBJ2-1|.
TGCGCCAGCAGCCACATGACAGGGGCGGACAATGAGCAGTTCTTC
CASSHMTGADNEQFF
>TRBD1|TRBV19|TRBJ2-6|.
TGTGCCAGCTCTAAGGGGACAGTAGACTCTGGGGCCAACGTCCTGACTTTC
CASSKGTVDSGANVLTF
>.|TRBV19|TRBJ1-1|.
TGTGCCAGTAGCGTCGGAGGGACCACTGAAGCTTTCTTT
CASSVGGTTEAFF
>TRBD1|TRBV13|TRBJ2-7|.
TGTGCCAGCAGTCAGACAGGGGTCGCCTACGAGCAGTACTTC
CASSQTGVAYEQYF
>TRBD2|TRBV7-2|TRBJ2-7|.
TGTGCCAGCAGCTCTCAAGGGACTAGCGGCTACGAGCAGTACTTC
CASSSQGTSGYEQYF
>TRBD2|TRBV18|TRBJ2-1|.
TGTGCCAGCTCACCAGGGACTAGCAGTGAGCAGTTCTTC
CASSPGTSSEQFF
>TRBD1|TRBV7-9|TRBJ2-5|.
TGTGCCAGCAGCCCTAGACAGGGGGTACAAGAGACCCAGTACTTC
CASSPRQGVQETQYF
>.|TRBV5-6|TRBJ1-2|.
TGTGCCAGCAGCTTGGAGACAGGACAGTCTCGCGGCTACACCTTC
CASSLETGQSRGYTF
>.|TRBV7-8|TRBJ2-3|.
TGTGCCAGCAGCCCTCACCCGGGCACAGATACGCAGTATTTT
CASSPHPGTDTQYF
>.|TRBV5-1|TRBJ1-2|.
TGCGCCAGCAGCTTGGAGGGGTATGGCTACACCTTC
CASSLEGYGYTF
>.|TRBV10-3|TRBJ1-2|.
TGTGCCATCAGTGAGTCCCTAAACAGAGCTCATGGCTACACCTTC
CAISESLNRAHGYTF
>TRBD2|TRBV15|TRBJ2-7|.
TGTGCCACCAGCAGAGAAAGCGGGGGGGAATACGAGCAGTACTTC
CATSRESGGEYEQYF
>TRBD1|TRBV19|TRBJ1-2|.
TGTGCCAGTAGTACTACTAGACAGGGTCATGGCTACACCTTC
CASSTTRQGHGYTF
>.|TRBV6-5|TRBJ1-2|once
TGTGCCAGCAGTTACGTTGACACCAATTCCGGCTACACCTTC
CASSYVDTNSGYTF
>.|TRBV5-1|TRBJ1-1|.
TGCGCCAGCAAGACAGCTATGAACACTGAAGCTTTCTTT
CASKTAMNTEAFF
>.|TRBV7-8|TRBJ1-1|few
TGTGCCAGCAGCCACAACCGTCAGGGAGGGAAGGGAACTTTCTTT
CASSHNRQGGKGTFF
>.|TRBV7-9|TRBJ2-2|few
TGTGCCAGCAGCTTAGCCGTGACCGGGGAGCTGTTTTTT
CASSLAVTGELFF
>.|TRBV7-2|TRBJ1-4|.
TGTGCCAGCAGCTTAGTGGGGGGGCTCGAAAAACTGTTTTTT
CASSLVGGLEKLFF
>TRBD2|TRBV4-1|TRBJ2-1|.
TGCGCCAGCAGCCAGATACGGGAGGGACGAAGGGGAACTTCGCAGTTCTTC
CASSQIREGRRGTSQFF
>.|TRBV5-1|TRBJ1-1|.
TGCGCCAGCAGCTTGGTGGGTAGGGGGAACACTGAAGCTTTCTTT
CASSLVGRGNTEAFF
>TRBD2|TRBV19|TRBJ2-1|.
TGTGCCAGTAGGGATGGGACTAGCTGGTACAATGAGCAGTTCTTC
CASRDGTSWYNEQFF
>TRBD2|TRBV5-6|TRBJ2-1|.
TGTGCCAGCAGCTGGCCCTCCGGACTAGGCTCCTACAATGAGCAGTTCTTC
CASSWPSGLGSYNEQFF
>TRBD1|TRBV30|TRBJ1-5|.
TGTGCCTGGCGGGACAGCAGCAATCAGCCCCAGCATTTT
CAWRDSSNQPQHF
>.|TRBV5-6|TRBJ1-1|.
TGTGCCAGCAGCTTGAATCCCAGGATGAACACTGAAGCTTTCTTT
CASSLNPRMNTEAFF
>TRBD1|TRBV27|TRBJ2-7|.
TGTGCCAGCAGTCCCGGGACAGGGGGCGCCGAGCAGTACTTC
CASSPGTGGAEQYF
>TRBD1|TRBV5-4|TRBJ2-3|.
TGTGCCAGCAGCTTAGGACAGGGGGGGAACACAGATACGCAGTATTTT
CASSLGQGGNTDTQYF
>TRBD1|TRBV18|TRBJ1-2|few
TGTGCCAGCTCACCGAGACAGGGAACTAACTATGGCTACACCTTC
CASSPRQGTNYGYTF
>.|TRBV29-1|TRBJ1-2|.
TGCAGCGTTGAGGACAGTAACTATGGCTACACCTTC
CSVEDSNYGYTF
>.|TRBV19|TRBJ2-2|.
TGTGCCAGTAGCTTGCCTAGGACTGAGATATCCACCGGGGAGCTGTTTTTT
CASSLPRTEISTGELFF
>TRBD1|TRBV6-6|TRBJ1-2|.
TGTGCCAGCAGTTACTTGAGTCAGGGGGCTTTTGGCTACACCTTC
CASSYLSQGAFGYTF
>TRBD2|TRBV6-5|TRBJ2-7|.
TGTGCCAGCAGACGTACTAGCGGGGGTTACGAGCAGTACTTC
CASRRTSGGYEQYF
>.|TRBV7-6|TRBJ2-5|.
TGTGCCAGCAGCTTAGGTTACGAGGAGACCCAGTACTTC
CASSLGYEETQYF
>.|TRBV29-1|TRBJ1-1|.
TGCAGCGCCGTAACTCGGCGCAGGGTGAACACTGAAGCTTTCTTT
CSAVTRRRVNTEAFF
>.|TRBV10-3|TRBJ1-1|.
TGTGCCATCAGTGAGTATGGGACACCCACTGAAGCTTTCTTT
CAISEYGTPTEAFF